This T cell receptor beta chain was recorded in a study of cytomegalovirus exposure and HLA in healthy donors. V was pared by 3 bases and J by 6 bases, with 7 bases of the junction left unmatched. The CDR3 is 15 residues long. Per the germline V gene, CDR1 is LNHDA and CDR2 is SQIVND (reference sequence). PCR used 60 Vbeta primers and 13 Jbeta primers. Profiling relied on immunoSEQ multiplex PCR, and the TCRdb table lists in-frame clones only, not all of them. The table lists approximately 160,000 clones, 75% to 85% of them singletons. This receptor was identified in a woman aged 50 to 65 in good health and CMV-seropositive. The sample comprised PBMCs. The rearrangement uses TRBV19 and TRBJ1-2; 10 positions match TRBD1. The CDR3 coding sequence is TGTGCCAGTAGTATGAGGACAGGGGGGCTCAATGGCTACACCTTC. Residues: CASSMRTGGLNGYTF.